This T cell receptor (beta chain) came from a study of cytomegalovirus exposure and HLA in healthy donors. Measured with immunoSEQ multiplex PCR; TCRdb has only the in-frame clones, and not every one. The sample lists 220,000 or so clones, more than 75% occurring once. Germline lookup yields CDR1 SGDLS and CDR2 YYNGEE. The CDR3 totals 13 residues. V lost 4 bases and J lost 3, with 10 bases in between. The rearrangement links TRBV9 to TRBJ1-1, with a weak D call TRBD1 (5 bases). The TCR was taken from a woman younger than 35 in good health and CMV-seropositive. Input material: PBMCs. Written as DNA, the CDR3 is TGTGCCAGCAGCTCCCAAGGGGACACTGAAGCTTTCTTT. Protein sequence: CASSSQGDTEAFF. Full variable domain (remainder filled in from reference TRBV9 and TRBJ1-1): DSGVTQTPKHLITATGQRVTLRCSPRSGDLSVYWYQQSLDQGLQFLIQYYNGEERAKGNILERFSAQQFPDLHSELNLSSLELGDSALYFCASSSQGDTEAFFGQGTRLTVV.